Presented here are 24 T cell receptor beta chains from one specimen sequenced in a study of PD-1 and CTLA-4 blockade in melanoma. The protocol was immunoSEQ multiplex PCR, while the TCRdb copy is restricted to in-frame clones and leaves out a portion. There are about 16,000 clones in the sample; 70% occur only once, and 13% to 15% lies in the top ten. Sequenced here: CD8+ T cells from peripheral blood, sampled from a patient given anti-PD-1 treatment. The origin of the receptors is a human donor with melanoma.

The chain links TRBV14 to TRBJ1-2, with D unresolved. Germline CDR1 SGHDN, CDR2 FVKESK. Trimming cost V 1 base and J 4 bases, with 7 bases left between them. The CDR3 has 13 residues. The CDR3 region has the DNA TGTGCCAGCAGCCAAGTAGGCGGCTATGGCTACACCTTC. Translated: CASSQVGGYGYTF.

This chain links TRBV19 with TRBJ2-7, with D perhaps given as TRBD1 or TRBD2 (5 bases each). V was trimmed by 0 bases and J by 3 bases, leaving 12 bases between them. The germline V gene encodes CDR1 LNHDA and CDR2 SQIVND (reference sequence). The CDR3 sequence is 15 residues long. CDR3 sequence: CASSIEVGASYEQYF. The CDR3 DNA reads TGTGCCAGTAGTATAGAGGTCGGGGCGAGCTACGAGCAGTACTTC.

The chain joins TRBV9 to TRBJ1-1, with D uncertain. With 2 bases removed from V and 0 bases from J, the gap between germline ends came to 11 bases. CDR1 SGDLS and CDR2 YYNGEE come from the germline V gene. CDR3 length: 15 amino acids. CDR3 DNA sequence: TGTGCCAGCAGCGTCGGAGGAGGGTTGAACACTGAAGCTTTCTTT. This gives the protein CASSVGGGLNTEAFF.

The V call is TRBV5-4, the J call TRBJ1-2; 8 bases match TRBD1. Germline CDR1 is SGHNT and CDR2 is YYREEE (reference sequence). After removal of 0 bases from V and 3 bases from J, the junction contained 1 base not matched to a gene. This CDR3 is built from 14 residues. The chain's CDR3 is CASSLEQGDYGYTF. The CDR3 region has the DNA TGTGCCAGCAGCTTGGAACAGGGGGACTATGGCTACACCTTC.

This chain uses TRBV7-6 with TRBJ2-1; possibly TRBD2 for D (5 bases). V was shortened by 3 bases and J by 7 bases, with 7 bases between the two germline ends. The CDR3 runs 12 residues. Per the germline V gene, CDR1 is SGHVS and CDR2 is FNYEAQ. CDR3 bases: TGTGCCAGCAGCTTGAGCGGTAATGAGCAGTTCTTC. Its translation is CASSLSGNEQFF.

This clone was counted a few times. The CDR3 DNA is TGTGCCAGTAGTCTGCCAGGGGGTCTAGGGGCTAACTATGGCTACACCTTC. Its protein is CASSLPGGLGANYGYTF. The J gene is TRBJ1-2, the V gene TRBV19; TRBD1 agrees at 7 bases. Trimming removed 5 bases from V and 0 bases from J; junction bases left unmatched: 12. The CDR3 length is 17 residues. The germline gives CDR1 LNHDA, CDR2 SQIVND (reference sequence).

This clone counts as medium-sized. This chain connects TRBV5-4 to TRBJ1-3; D uncertain. V lost 0 bases and J 0 bases, leaving 7 bases between the germline ends. Germline CDR1 reads SGHNT; CDR2 reads YYREEE (reference sequence). The CDR3 totals 15 residues. CDR3 bases: TGTGCCAGCAGCTTGGACGGAAACTCTGGAAACACCATATATTTT. Translated, it gives CASSLDGNSGNTIYF.

This chain links TRBV4-1 with TRBJ1-5; D is unresolved. The germline V and J ends were trimmed by 1 base and 0 bases, with 7 bases remaining between them. This CDR3 is 15 amino acids long. Germline lookup yields CDR1 MGHRA and CDR2 YSYEKL. The CDR3 nucleotides read TGCGCCAGCAGCCAAGTTTTCCCTAGCAATCAGCCCCAGCATTTT. This codes for CASSQVFPSNQPQHF.

The gene calls are TRBV19 and TRBJ2-2; D gene unclear. Germline values: CDR1 LNHDA, CDR2 SQIVND (reference sequence). V lost 3 bases to trimming and J lost 3 bases, with 11 bases between them. This CDR3 is built from 15 residues. The CDR3 spells CASSISHSDTGELFF. In DNA form, the CDR3 reads TGTGCCAGTAGTATTTCCCACTCGGACACCGGGGAGCTGTTTTTT. The full variable domain, with the rest looked up from reference TRBV19 and TRBJ2-2, is DGGITQSPKYLFRKEGQNVTLSCEQNLNHDAMYWYRQDPGQGLRLIYYSQIVNDFQKGDIAEGYSVSREKKESFPLTVTSAQKNPTAFYLCASSISHSDTGELFFGEGSRLTVL.

V is TRBV27 and J is TRBJ2-7; the D call may be TRBD1 or TRBD2 (5 bases each). The germline V gene has CDR1 MNHEY and CDR2 SMNVEV (reference sequence). The CDR3 consists of 15 residues. Deletions cut 5 bases from V and 3 bases from J, with 17 bases between. The chain's CDR3 is CASSPLGRTGYEQYF. The DNA of the CDR3 is TGTGCCAGCAGTCCGTTGGGACGGACTGGCTACGAGCAGTACTTC.

V gene TRBV5-4 combines with J gene TRBJ2-5, with TRBD2 matching over 10 bases. This CDR3 region has 19 residues. Germline V gene sequence: CDR1 SGHNT, CDR2 YYREEE (reference sequence). V shed 4 bases, J shed 4 bases, and the junction held 19 bases outside the gene matches. The CDR3 protein is CASSPDPPWGLALGETQYF. CDR3 sequence (DNA): TGTGCCAGCAGCCCTGATCCCCCATGGGGACTAGCGCTAGGAGAGACCCAGTACTTC.

This clone was detected a few times. This sequence joins TRBV29-1 and TRBJ2-7; 11 bases line up with TRBD1. The CDR3 extends over 13 amino acids. From germline, CDR1 is SQVTM and CDR2 ANQGSEA. V trimming: 5 bases; J trimming: 5 bases; junction bases outside the gene matches: 5. In DNA form, the CDR3 reads TGCAGCGTTCGGGACAGGGGGTTCCACGAGCAGTACTTC. Amino acids: CSVRDRGFHEQYF.

This rearrangement joins TRBV19 to TRBJ1-2; D perhaps matches TRBD1 (5 bases). Trimming cost V 1 base and J 10 bases, with 16 bases left between them. The CDR3 is 14 residues long. CDR1 and CDR2 from the germline V gene are LNHDA and SQIVND (reference sequence). CDR3 residues: CASSIGGTAIDYTF. CDR3 DNA: TGTGCCAGTAGTATAGGGGGGACCGCAATAGACTACACCTTC.

V and J are TRBV2 and TRBJ2-5, with D tentatively TRBD1 (6 bases). V was cut by 6 bases and J by 2 bases, with 13 bases left in between. The V gene's germline CDR1 is SNHLY and CDR2 FYNNEI. The CDR3 length is 14 residues. The CDR3 region is CASSGTLFQETQYF. CDR3 nucleotide sequence: TGTGCCAGCAGCGGGACACTCTTTCAAGAGACCCAGTACTTC.

V is TRBV11-2 and J is TRBJ2-1; no reliable D call. Trimming cost V 2 bases and J 8 bases, with 10 bases left between them. CDR1 SGHAT and CDR2 FQNNGV come from the germline V gene. The CDR3 spans 13 residues. The CDR3 DNA reads as TGTGCCAGCAGCTTAATGGGCGCCGATGAGCAGTTCTTC. Translation gives CASSLMGADEQFF.

This clone was found a few times. This CDR3 is CASSIYGNSNQPQHF. The CDR3 nucleotides are TGTGCCAGTAGTATATATGGAAATAGCAATCAGCCCCAGCATTTT. This chain connects TRBV19 to TRBJ1-5; D gene uncertain. V lost 2 bases, J lost 0 bases, and 8 bases lay in between. This CDR3 spans 15 amino acids. In germline, CDR1 is LNHDA, CDR2 SQIVND (reference sequence). Full variable domain (rest looked up from reference TRBV19 and TRBJ1-5): DGGITQSPKYLFRKEGQNVTLSCEQNLNHDAMYWYRQDPGQGLRLIYYSQIVNDFQKGDIAEGYSVSREKKESFPLTVTSAQKNPTAFYLCASSIYGNSNQPQHFGDGTRLSIL.

This chain links TRBV5-4 with TRBJ2-1; 9 nucleotides line up with TRBD2. Germline lookup yields CDR1 SGHNT and CDR2 YYREEE (reference sequence). The junction had 2 bases not matched to a gene; V was cut back by 4 bases and J by 0 bases. This CDR3 is 15 amino acids long. As DNA, the CDR3 is TGTGCCAGCAGCCTTAGCGGGAGCTCCTACAATGAGCAGTTCTTC. This translates into CASSLSGSSYNEQFF.

The chain links TRBV5-1 to TRBJ2-7; no clear D gene. The CDR3 sequence is 13 residues long. The ends were cut back, 3 bases at V and 1 base at J, with 8 bases in the middle. CDR1 and CDR2 from the germline V gene are SGHRS and YFSETQ. CDR3 protein: CASSYTSSYEQYF. The CDR3 DNA follows: TGCGCCAGCAGCTACACGTCTTCCTACGAGCAGTACTTC.

The CDR3 region has the DNA TGTGCCAGTAGTACCCGGACTAGCGGCTACACTTTTAGCTCCTACGAGCAGTACTTC. As protein: CASSTRTSGYTFSSYEQYF. The rearrangement links TRBV19 to TRBJ2-7; TRBD2 agrees at 10 bases. The CDR3 spans 19 residues. Trimming at V came to 4 bases and at J to 0 bases, leaving 15 bases not matched to a gene. Germline CDR1 LNHDA, CDR2 SQIVND (reference sequence).

The chain recombines TRBV7-8 with TRBJ2-1, with no clear D. V was trimmed by 5 bases and J by 5 bases, leaving 13 bases between them. The CDR3 has 14 residues. CDR1 SGHVS and CDR2 FQNEAQ come from the germline V gene. The CDR3 loop is CASSPRHTHNEQFF. The CDR3 DNA sequence: TGTGCCAGCAGCCCACGGCACACTCACAATGAGCAGTTCTTC.

The chain employs TRBV29-1 and TRBJ1-1; weak D call: TRBD1 (6 bases). The CDR3 totals 17 residues. V was clipped by 4 bases and J by 3 bases, with 24 bases between them. Germline CDR1 reads SQVTM; CDR2 reads ANQGSEA. The CDR3 loop is CSVARASPGAGDTEAFF. The DNA for the CDR3 is TGCAGCGTTGCAAGAGCGAGTCCGGGGGCGGGGGACACTGAAGCTTTCTTT. The whole variable domain, filled in from reference TRBV29-1 and TRBJ1-1, reads SAVISQKPSRDICQRGTSLTIQCQVDSQVTMMFWYRQQPGQSLTLIATANQGSEATYESGFVIDKFPISRPNLTFSTLTVSNMSPEDSSIYLCSVARASPGAGDTEAFFGQGTRLTVV.

This clone was counted between two and nine times. This rearrangement joins TRBV3-1 (or the pseudogene TRBV3-2) to TRBJ2-5, with TRBD2 identical over 8 bases. Looked up from germline, CDR1 is LGHDT and CDR2 is YNNKEL (reference sequence). Unmatched junction bases numbered 4, after V lost 0 bases and J lost 4 bases. This CDR3 is built from 15 residues. Here the CDR3 DNA reads TGTGCCAGCAGCCAAGATTTCAGCGGGAGAGAGACCCAGTACTTC. Translating gives CASSQDFSGRETQYF.

The chain has TRBV7-6 and TRBJ2-3, with 10 positions matching TRBD2. The CDR3 has 16 amino acids. Trimming at V came to 4 bases and at J to 1 base, leaving 5 bases not matched to a gene. The V gene's germline CDR1 is SGHVS and CDR2 FNYEAQ. The DNA for the CDR3 is TGTGCCAGCAGCTCCAGGACTAGCGGCCGCACAGATACGCAGTATTTT. It encodes CASSSRTSGRTDTQYF.

The chain has TRBV3-1 (or the pseudogene TRBV3-2) and TRBJ2-6; D possibly uses TRBD1 or TRBD2 (5 bases each). From germline, CDR1 is LGHDT and CDR2 YNNKEL (reference sequence). The CDR3 consists of 16 residues. The V end was cut by 5 bases, the J end by 0 bases, with 11 bases between. In DNA, the CDR3 is TGTGCCAGCAGCTACGGGACCCGCTCTGGGGCCAACGTCCTGACTTTC. Protein product: CASSYGTRSGANVLTF.